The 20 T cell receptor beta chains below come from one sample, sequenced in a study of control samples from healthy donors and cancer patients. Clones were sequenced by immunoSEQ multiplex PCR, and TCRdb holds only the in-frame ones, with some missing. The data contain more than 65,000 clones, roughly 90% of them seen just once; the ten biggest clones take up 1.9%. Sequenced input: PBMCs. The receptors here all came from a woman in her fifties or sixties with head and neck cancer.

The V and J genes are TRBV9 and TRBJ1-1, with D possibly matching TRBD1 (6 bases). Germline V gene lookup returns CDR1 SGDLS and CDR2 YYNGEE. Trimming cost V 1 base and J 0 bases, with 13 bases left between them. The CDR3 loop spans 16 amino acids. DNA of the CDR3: TGTGCCAGCAGCGTATATTCAGGGGCGATGAACACTGAAGCTTTCTTT. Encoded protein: CASSVYSGAMNTEAFF.

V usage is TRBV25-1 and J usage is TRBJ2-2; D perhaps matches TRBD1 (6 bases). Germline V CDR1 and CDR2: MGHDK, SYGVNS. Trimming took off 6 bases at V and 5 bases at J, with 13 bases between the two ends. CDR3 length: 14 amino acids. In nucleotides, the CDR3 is TGTGCCAGCAGCCAGACAGGTAGAACCGGGGAGCTGTTTTTT. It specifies CASSQTGRTGELFF.

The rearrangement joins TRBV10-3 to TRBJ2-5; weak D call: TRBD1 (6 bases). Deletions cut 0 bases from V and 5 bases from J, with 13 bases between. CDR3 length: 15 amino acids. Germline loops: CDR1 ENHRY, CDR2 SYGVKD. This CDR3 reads CAISESTGLVETQYF. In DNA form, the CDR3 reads TGTGCCATCAGTGAGTCGACAGGCCTGGTGGAGACCCAGTACTTC.

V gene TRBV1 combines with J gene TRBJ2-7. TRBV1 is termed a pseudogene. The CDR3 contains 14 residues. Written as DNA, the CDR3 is TGCACCAGCAGTCGGGACCGGCATGGGGGCGAGCAGTACTTC. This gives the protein CTSSRDRHGGEQYF.

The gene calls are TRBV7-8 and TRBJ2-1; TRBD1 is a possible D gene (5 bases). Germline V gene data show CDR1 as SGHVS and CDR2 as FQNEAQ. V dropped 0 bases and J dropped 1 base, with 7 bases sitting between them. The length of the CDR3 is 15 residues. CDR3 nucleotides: TGTGCCAGCAGCTTAGCGGGGCCTTCCTACAATGAGCAGTTCTTC. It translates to CASSLAGPSYNEQFF.

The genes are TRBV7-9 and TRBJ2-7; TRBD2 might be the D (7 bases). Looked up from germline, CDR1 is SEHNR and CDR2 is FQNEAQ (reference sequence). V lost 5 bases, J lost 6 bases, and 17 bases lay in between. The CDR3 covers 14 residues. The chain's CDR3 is CASSHGGQVVEQYF. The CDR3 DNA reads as TGTGCCAGCAGCCACGGGGGGCAGGTAGTCGAGCAGTACTTC.

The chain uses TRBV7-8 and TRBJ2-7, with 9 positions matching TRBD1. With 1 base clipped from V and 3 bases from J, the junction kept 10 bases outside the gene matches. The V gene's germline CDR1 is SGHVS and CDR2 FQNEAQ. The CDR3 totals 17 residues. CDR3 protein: CASSLDLFRGQGYEQYF. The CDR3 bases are TGTGCCAGCAGCTTAGATCTATTCCGGGGACAGGGCTACGAGCAGTACTTC.

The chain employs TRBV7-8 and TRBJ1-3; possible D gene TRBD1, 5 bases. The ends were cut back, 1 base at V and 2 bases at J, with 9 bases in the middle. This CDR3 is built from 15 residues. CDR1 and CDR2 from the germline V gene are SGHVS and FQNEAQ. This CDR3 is CASSLGGGAGNTIYF. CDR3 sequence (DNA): TGTGCCAGCAGCTTAGGTGGGGGGGCTGGAAACACCATATATTTT.

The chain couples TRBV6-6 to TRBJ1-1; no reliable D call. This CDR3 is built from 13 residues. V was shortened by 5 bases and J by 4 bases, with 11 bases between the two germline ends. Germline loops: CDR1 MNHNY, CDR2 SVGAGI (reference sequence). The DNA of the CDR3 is TGTGCCAGCAGTCCACCCGGTTTCACTGAAGCTTTCTTT. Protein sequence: CASSPPGFTEAFF.

Written as DNA, the CDR3 is TGTGCCAGTAGTTTTCCGTACAGGGGCCCCAGCCAGCCCCAGCATTTT. This sequence encodes CASSFPYRGPSQPQHF. The chain carries TRBV19 and TRBJ1-5, with TRBD1 matching over 7 bases. The CDR3 totals 16 residues. V shed 5 bases, J shed 7 bases, and the junction held 14 bases outside the gene matches. Germline CDR1 LNHDA, CDR2 SQIVND (reference sequence).

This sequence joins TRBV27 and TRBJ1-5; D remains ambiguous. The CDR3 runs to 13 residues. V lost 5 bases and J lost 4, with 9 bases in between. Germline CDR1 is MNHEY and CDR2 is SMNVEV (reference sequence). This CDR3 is CASSPDVNQPQHF. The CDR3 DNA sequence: TGTGCCAGCAGTCCTGATGTTAATCAGCCCCAGCATTTT.

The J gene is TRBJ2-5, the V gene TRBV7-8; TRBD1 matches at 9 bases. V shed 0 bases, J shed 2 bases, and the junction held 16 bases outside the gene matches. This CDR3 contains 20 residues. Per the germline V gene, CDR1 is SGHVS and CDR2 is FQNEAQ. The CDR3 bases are TGTGCCAGCAGCTTAGCGCAGACAGGGGGTTTCCGTTCGTCGCAAGAGACCCAGTACTTC. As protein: CASSLAQTGGFRSSQETQYF.

The chain's CDR3 is CASSYLPVGVQETQYF. DNA of the CDR3: TGTGCCAGCAGTTACTTACCCGTAGGGGTCCAAGAGACCCAGTACTTC. The chain combines TRBV6-2 or TRBV6-3 with TRBJ2-5; maybe TRBD1 (5 bases). The CDR3 is made up of 16 amino acids. The germline V and J ends were trimmed by 1 base and 1 base, with 13 bases remaining between them. Germline lookup yields CDR1 MNHEY and CDR2 SVGEGT.

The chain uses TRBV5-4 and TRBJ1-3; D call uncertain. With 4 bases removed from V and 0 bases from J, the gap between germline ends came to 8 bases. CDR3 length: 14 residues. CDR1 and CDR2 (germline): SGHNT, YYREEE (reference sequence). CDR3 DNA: TGTGCCAGCAGCCTAAAGGGCTCTGGAAACACCATATATTTT. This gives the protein CASSLKGSGNTIYF.

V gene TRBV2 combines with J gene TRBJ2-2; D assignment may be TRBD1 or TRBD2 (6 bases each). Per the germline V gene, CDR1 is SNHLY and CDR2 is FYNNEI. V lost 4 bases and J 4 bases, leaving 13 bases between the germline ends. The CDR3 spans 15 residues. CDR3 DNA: TGTGCCAGCAGTGTATCCCGGGGGCGCACCGGGGAGCTGTTTTTT. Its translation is CASSVSRGRTGELFF.

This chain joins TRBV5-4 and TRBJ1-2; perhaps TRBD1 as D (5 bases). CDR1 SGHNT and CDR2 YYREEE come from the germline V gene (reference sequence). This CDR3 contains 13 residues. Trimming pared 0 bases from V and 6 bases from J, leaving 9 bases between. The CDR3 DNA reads TGTGCCAGCAGCTTGGCCCAGGGAGATGGCTACACCTTC. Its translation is CASSLAQGDGYTF.

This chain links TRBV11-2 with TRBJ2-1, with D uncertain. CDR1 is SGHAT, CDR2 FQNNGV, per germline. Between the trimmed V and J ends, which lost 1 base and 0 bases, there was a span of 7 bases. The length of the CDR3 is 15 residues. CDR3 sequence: CASSLVESSYNEQFF. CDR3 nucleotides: TGTGCCAGCAGCTTAGTCGAAAGCTCCTACAATGAGCAGTTCTTC.

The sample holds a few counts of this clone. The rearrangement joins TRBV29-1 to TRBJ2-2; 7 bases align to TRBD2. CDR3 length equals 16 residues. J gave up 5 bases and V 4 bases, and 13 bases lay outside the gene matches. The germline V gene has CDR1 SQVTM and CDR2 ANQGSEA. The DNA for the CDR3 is TGCAGCGTTGGGAGGGGCGGCGGGAGAGTGACCGGGGAGCTGTTTTTT. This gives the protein CSVGRGGGRVTGELFF.

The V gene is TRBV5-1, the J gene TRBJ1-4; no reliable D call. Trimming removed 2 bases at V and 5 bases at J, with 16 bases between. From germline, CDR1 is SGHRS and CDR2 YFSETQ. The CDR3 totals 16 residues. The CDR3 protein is CASSFGRPGGNEKLFF. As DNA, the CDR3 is TGCGCCAGCAGCTTTGGACGCCCCGGAGGGAATGAAAAACTGTTTTTT.

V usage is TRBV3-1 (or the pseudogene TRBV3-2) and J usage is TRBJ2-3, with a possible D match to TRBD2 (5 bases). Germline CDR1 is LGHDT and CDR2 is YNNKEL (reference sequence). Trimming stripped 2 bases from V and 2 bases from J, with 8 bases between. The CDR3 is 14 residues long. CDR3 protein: CASSQLLATDTQYF. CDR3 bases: TGTGCCAGCAGCCAACTCCTAGCCACAGATACGCAGTATTTT.